The 26 T cell receptor beta chains listed next were all sequenced from one sample in a study of OX40 agonist ivuxolimab in advanced cancers. Method: immunoSEQ multiplex PCR; TCRdb's copy keeps in-frame clones and lacks some. The repertoire consists of around 70,000 clones, with 85% occurring once and the leading ten covering 0.53%. The source was CD4+ or CD8+ T cells sorted from blood, collected in a trial of the OX40 agonist ivuxolimab. The receptors derive from an adult with an advanced solid tumor such as melanoma, head and neck, liver or kidney cancer.

The J gene is TRBJ2-7, the V gene TRBV4-1; 9 bases align to TRBD2. The CDR3 runs to 14 residues. Trimming took 4 bases from V and 3 from J; bases not matched to a gene: 4. Germline lookup yields CDR1 MGHRA and CDR2 YSYEKL. The CDR3 loop reads CASSLETSGYEQYF. The DNA for the CDR3 is TGCGCCAGCAGCCTCGAGACTAGCGGCTACGAGCAGTACTTC.

This chain joins TRBV11-2 and TRBJ2-4; a weak D match, TRBD1 (6 bases). Looked up from germline, CDR1 is SGHAT and CDR2 is FQNNGV. The CDR3 loop spans 13 amino acids. The ends were cut back, 5 bases at V and 9 bases at J, with 14 bases in the middle. CDR3 in amino acids: CASSNDRTGIQYF. For the CDR3, the DNA is TGTGCCAGCAGCAATGACAGGACGGGCATTCAGTACTTC.

This clone came up once. V is TRBV2 and J is TRBJ2-5; unclear D gene. This CDR3 comprises 12 residues. V was trimmed by 5 bases and J by 0 bases, leaving 4 bases between them. CDR1 SNHLY and CDR2 FYNNEI come from the germline V gene. CDR3 residues: CASSRDQETQYF. The CDR3 DNA sequence: TGTGCCAGCAGTAGGGACCAAGAGACCCAGTACTTC.

The V gene is TRBV5-1, the J gene TRBJ2-5, with 9 bases aligning to TRBD1. V was clipped by 4 bases and J by 0 bases; unmatched bases: 1. The CDR3 has 14 amino acids. The V gene's germline CDR1 is SGHRS and CDR2 YFSETQ. CDR3 sequence reads: CASSRTGDQETQYF. CDR3 DNA: TGCGCCAGCAGCCGGACAGGGGACCAAGAGACCCAGTACTTC.

The chain carries TRBV6-5 and TRBJ2-7, with TRBD2 identical over 9 bases. CDR3 size: 14 residues. The germline V gene has CDR1 MNHEY and CDR2 SVGAGI. V trimming: 4 bases; J trimming: 4 bases; junction bases outside the gene matches: 5. CDR3 residues: CASSSPSGEYEQYF. The CDR3 DNA follows: TGTGCCAGCAGTTCCCCTAGCGGGGAATACGAGCAGTACTTC.

The chain is built from TRBV6-1 and TRBJ1-5; D gene ambiguous. The CDR3 is made up of 14 amino acids. Between the trimmed V and J ends, which lost 2 bases and 4 bases, there was a span of 9 bases. Looked up from germline, CDR1 is MNHNS and CDR2 is SASEGT. The CDR3 sequence is CASSEWGYNQPQHF. The CDR3 nucleotides read TGTGCCAGCAGTGAATGGGGATATAATCAGCCCCAGCATTTT.

The CDR3 protein is CASSLDASSYEQYF. CDR3 DNA: TGTGCCAGCAGTTTGGACGCGTCCTCCTACGAGCAGTACTTC. The chain has TRBV7-9 and TRBJ2-7; D not resolved. Germline V CDR1 and CDR2: SEHNR, FQNEAQ (reference sequence). V was trimmed by 6 bases and J by 0 bases, leaving 12 bases between them. The CDR3 has 14 residues. Full variable domain (outside the CDR3, taken from reference TRBV7-9 and TRBJ2-7): DTGVSQNPRHKITKRGQNVTFRCDPISEHNRLYWYRQTLGQGPEFLTYFQNEAQLEKSRLLSDRFSAERPKGSFSTLEIQRTEQGDSAMYLCASSLDASSYEQYFGPGTRLTVT.

This clone has only one observation. The rearrangement uses TRBV28 and TRBJ1-3, with D unresolved. This CDR3 contains 12 residues. Germline lookup yields CDR1 MDHEN and CDR2 SYDVKM. Between the trimmed V and J ends, which lost 7 bases and 0 bases, there was a span of 4 bases. The CDR3 DNA sequence: TGTGCCAGCAAGTCCTCTGGAAACACCATATATTTT. Amino acids: CASKSSGNTIYF.

The V call is TRBV28, the J call TRBJ1-2, with D unresolved. The V end was cut by 8 bases, the J end by 0 bases, with 7 bases between. The CDR3 runs to 12 residues. In germline, CDR1 is MDHEN, CDR2 SYDVKM. The CDR3 here is CASERANYGYTF. The CDR3 DNA follows: TGTGCCAGCGAAAGAGCTAACTATGGCTACACCTTC.

This clone occurred a few times. The gene calls are TRBV29-1 and TRBJ1-2, with 10 positions matching TRBD1. The CDR3 loop spans 17 amino acids. With 2 bases clipped from V and 7 bases from J, the junction kept 16 bases outside the gene matches. Germline assignment: CDR1 SQVTM and CDR2 ANQGSEA. The CDR3 reads CSVESAGDRDRGIGYTF. The CDR3 DNA reads as TGCAGCGTTGAATCCGCCGGGGACCGGGACAGGGGAATTGGCTACACCTTC.

V is TRBV30 and J is TRBJ2-3, with D perhaps TRBD1 (6 bases). V lost 1 base to trimming and J lost 6 bases, with 14 bases between them. Germline assignment: CDR1 GTSNPN and CDR2 SVGIG (reference sequence). This CDR3 has 14 amino acids. CDR3 DNA sequence: TGTGCCTGGAGTGCCGGACAGCCGTCGGATACGCAGTATTTT. This codes for CAWSAGQPSDTQYF.

The chain joins TRBV19 to TRBJ2-2; 9 bases map to TRBD1. Germline CDR1 is LNHDA and CDR2 is SQIVND (reference sequence). J lost 4 bases, V lost 5 bases, and 5 bases had no gene match. CDR3 length: 15 residues. CDR3 loop: CASSSGTGSTGELFF. The CDR3 region has the DNA TGTGCCAGTAGTTCCGGGACAGGGAGCACCGGGGAGCTGTTTTTT. The entire variable domain, with the rest obtained from reference TRBV19 and TRBJ2-2, is as follows: DGGITQSPKYLFRKEGQNVTLSCEQNLNHDAMYWYRQDPGQGLRLIYYSQIVNDFQKGDIAEGYSVSREKKESFPLTVTSAQKNPTAFYLCASSSGTGSTGELFFGEGSRLTVL.

This clone was seen more than once but under ten times. The CDR3 spells CASSLVGGSDEKLFF. Here the CDR3 DNA reads TGCGCCAGCAGCCTCGTTGGGGGGAGTGATGAAAAACTGTTTTTT. The chain is built from TRBV5-1 and TRBJ1-4; maybe TRBD1 (5 bases). CDR3 length: 15 amino acids. Germline V CDR1 and CDR2: SGHRS, YFSETQ. The V and J ends lost 4 bases and 6 bases respectively, with 16 bases between them.

This chain links TRBV7-6 with TRBJ2-2; D gene uncertain. CDR1 and CDR2 (germline): SGHVS, FNYEAQ. The V end lost 5 bases, the J end lost 7 bases, and 8 bases lay between the germline ends. CDR3 length: 12 residues. CDR3 sequence (DNA): TGTGCCAGCAGCGTAGAGGACGGGGAGCTGTTTTTT. Translation: CASSVEDGELFF.

J is TRBJ2-4 and V is TRBV5-1; 9 bases agree with TRBD2. Unmatched junction bases numbered 1, after V lost 2 bases and J lost 7 bases. The CDR3 has 13 amino acids. Germline lookup yields CDR1 SGHRS and CDR2 YFSETQ. CDR3 sequence (DNA): TGCGCCAGCAGCTTAGGGACTAGCAACATTCAGTACTTC. Protein: CASSLGTSNIQYF.

The CDR3 sequence: CASSSGTQPADTQYF. The DNA of the CDR3 is TGTGCCAGCAGCTCCGGGACTCAACCGGCAGATACGCAGTATTTT. The chain has TRBV7-9 and TRBJ2-3, with a weak D call TRBD2 (6 bases). CDR1 SEHNR and CDR2 FQNEAQ come from the germline V gene (reference sequence). Trimming removed 4 bases at V and 4 bases at J, with 15 bases between. The CDR3 is 15 amino acids.

The V and J genes are TRBV5-5 and TRBJ2-4; TRBD1 matches 8 bases. The CDR3 runs 14 residues. V shed 3 bases and J 5 bases; nucleotides not matched to a gene: 4. CDR1 SGHKS and CDR2 YYEKEE come from the germline V gene (reference sequence). DNA of the CDR3: TGTGCCAGCAGCTCGCCGGACAGGGAAAACATTCAGTACTTC. Translating gives CASSSPDRENIQYF.

V usage is TRBV7-2 and J usage is TRBJ1-4, with TRBD1 identical over 10 bases. The CDR3 consists of 14 residues. J was trimmed by 8 bases and V by 8 bases; bases with no gene match: 8. CDR1 is SGHTA, CDR2 FQGNSA, per germline. The CDR3 protein is CASATDRGHEKLFF. The CDR3 DNA is TGTGCCAGCGCTACAGACAGGGGGCACGAAAAACTGTTTTTT.

This clone appeared a single time. The genes are TRBV7-8 and TRBJ1-1; a weak D match, TRBD1 (6 bases). The CDR3 totals 16 residues. The V gene's germline CDR1 is SGHVS and CDR2 FQNEAQ. Trimming cost V 8 bases and J 0 bases, with 19 bases left between them. CDR3 sequence (DNA): TGTGCCAGCCGTCCTAACCCGGGACACTTGAACACTGAAGCTTTCTTT. Its protein is CASRPNPGHLNTEAFF.

In this sample, this clone turned up a few times. The chain recombines TRBV2 with TRBJ1-1; D uncertain. Germline CDR1 is SNHLY and CDR2 is FYNNEI. Between the trimmed V and J ends, which lost 7 bases and 7 bases, there was a span of 16 bases. The CDR3 spans 13 residues. The chain's CDR3 is CASILTWGSEAFF. DNA of the CDR3: TGTGCCAGCATTCTAACCTGGGGAAGTGAAGCTTTCTTT.

A single count supports this clone. This chain uses TRBV4-2 with TRBJ1-2; 9 bases map to TRBD1. The CDR3 runs 17 residues. CDR1 and CDR2 (germline): LGHNA, YNFKEQ. With V trimmed by 0 bases and J by 2 bases, 7 bases remained unmatched. The CDR3 reads CASSQDLSGTGNYGYTF. The CDR3 DNA reads as TGTGCCAGCAGCCAAGATCTGAGTGGGACAGGGAACTATGGCTACACCTTC.

This chain links TRBV5-1 with TRBJ2-5; D is possibly TRBD2 (5 bases). Germline CDR1 and CDR2: SGHRS and YFSETQ. V was trimmed by 1 base and J by 3 bases, leaving 10 bases between them. CDR3 length: 14 residues. CDR3 DNA: TGCGCCAGCAGCTTGATGGCGGGCGAAGAGACCCAGTACTTC. This encodes CASSLMAGEETQYF.

The rearrangement links TRBV6-5 to TRBJ2-1; perhaps TRBD2 as D (5 bases). This CDR3 contains 12 residues. Trimming stripped 8 bases from V and 9 bases from J, with 14 bases between. Germline V CDR1 and CDR2: MNHEY, SVGAGI. CDR3 in DNA: TGTGCCAGCTCTAACCCGGGATTTGAGCAGTTCTTC. Amino acids: CASSNPGFEQFF.

The chain combines TRBV7-9 with TRBJ2-6; D gene unclear. The CDR3 covers 16 residues. Germline-derived CDR1 and CDR2 are SEHNR and FQNEAQ (reference sequence). Trimming removed 4 bases from V and 1 base from J, with 11 bases in between. The CDR3 reads CASSSSARSGANVLTF. The DNA of the CDR3 is TGTGCCAGCAGCTCGAGTGCGCGTTCTGGGGCCAACGTCCTGACTTTC.

The J gene is TRBJ2-5, the V gene TRBV19; D unclear. V was clipped by 7 bases and J by 2 bases, with 5 bases between them. CDR1 LNHDA and CDR2 SQIVND come from the germline V gene (reference sequence). The CDR3 spans 11 residues. The CDR3 region is CASTDQETQYF. The CDR3 region has the DNA TGTGCCAGTACCGATCAAGAGACCCAGTACTTC.

The V call is TRBV5-3, the J call TRBJ1-2; D remains unclear. TRBV5-3 is identified as an open reading frame with a role that is uncertain. The CDR3 consists of 15 residues. Trimming removed 2 bases from V and 3 bases from J, with 14 bases in between. CDR3 DNA sequence: TGTGCCAGAAGCTTTAACGCAACTCCTCACTATGGCTACACCTTC. Protein sequence: CARSFNATPHYGYTF.